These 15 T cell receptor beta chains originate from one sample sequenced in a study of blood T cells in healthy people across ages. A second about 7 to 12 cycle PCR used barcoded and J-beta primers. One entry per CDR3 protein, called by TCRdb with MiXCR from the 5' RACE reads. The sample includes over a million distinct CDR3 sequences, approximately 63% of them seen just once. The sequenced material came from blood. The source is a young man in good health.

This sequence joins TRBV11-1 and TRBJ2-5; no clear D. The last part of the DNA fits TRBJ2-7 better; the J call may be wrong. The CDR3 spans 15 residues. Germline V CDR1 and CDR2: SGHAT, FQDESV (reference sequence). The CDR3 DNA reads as TGTGCCAGCAGCCCGATTGGTAGCAGGTTCGACGAGCAGTACTTC. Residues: CASSPIGSRFDEQYF.

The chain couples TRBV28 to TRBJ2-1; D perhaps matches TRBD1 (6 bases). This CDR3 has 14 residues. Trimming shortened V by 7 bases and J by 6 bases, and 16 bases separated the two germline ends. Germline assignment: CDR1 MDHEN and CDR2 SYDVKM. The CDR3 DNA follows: TGTGCCAGCATGGGGACAACGACGGGCAATGAGCAGTTCTTC. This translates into CASMGTTTGNEQFF.

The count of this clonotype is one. Here the CDR3 reads CATSQMIGPTYEQYF. The CDR3 nucleotides are TGTGCCACCAGCCAAATGATCGGGCCAACCTACGAGCAGTACTTC. V is TRBV15 and J is TRBJ2-4; D is undetermined. The DNA end is more similar to TRBJ2-7, so the J call may be wrong. The CDR3 totals 15 residues. The germline V gene has CDR1 LNHNV and CDR2 YYDKDF (reference sequence).

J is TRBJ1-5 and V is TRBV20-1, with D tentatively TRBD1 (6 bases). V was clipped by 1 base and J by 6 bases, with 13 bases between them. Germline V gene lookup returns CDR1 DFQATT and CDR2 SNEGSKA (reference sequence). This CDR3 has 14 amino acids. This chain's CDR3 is CSARVWGQGQPQHF. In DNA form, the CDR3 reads TGCAGTGCTAGAGTATGGGGGCAGGGTCAGCCCCAGCATTTT.

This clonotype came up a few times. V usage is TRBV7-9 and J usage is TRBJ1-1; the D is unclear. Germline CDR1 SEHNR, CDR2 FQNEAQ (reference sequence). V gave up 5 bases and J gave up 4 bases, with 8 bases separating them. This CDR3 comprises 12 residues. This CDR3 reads CASSVLGTEAFF. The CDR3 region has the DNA TGTGCCAGCAGCGTTTTGGGCACTGAAGCTTTCTTT.

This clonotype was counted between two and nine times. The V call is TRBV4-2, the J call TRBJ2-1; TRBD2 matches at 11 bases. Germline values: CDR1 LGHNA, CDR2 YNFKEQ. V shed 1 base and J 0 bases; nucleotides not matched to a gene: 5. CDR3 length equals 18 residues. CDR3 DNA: TGTGCCAGCAGCCAAGCACCTAGCGGGGGGAGCTCCTACAATGAGCAGTTCTTC. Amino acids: CASSQAPSGGSSYNEQFF.

CDR3 nucleotides: TGTGCCAGCAGCGTAGATAGCGCCCAAGAGACCCAGTACTTC. It is translated as CASSVDSAQETQYF. This chain uses TRBV9 with TRBJ2-5; D perhaps matches TRBD2 (5 bases). This CDR3 has 14 amino acids. V gave up 0 bases and J gave up 1 base, with 7 bases separating them. CDR1 and CDR2 from the germline V gene are SGDLS and YYNGEE.

In DNA form, the CDR3 reads TGTGCCAGCAGTCTAGGGGCTAATAGCGTTCCCTACGAGCAGTACTTC. This codes for CASSLGANSVPYEQYF. V is TRBV7-9 and J is TRBJ2-7, with D tentatively TRBD1 or TRBD2 (5 bases each). The CDR3 covers 16 residues. The germline V gene encodes CDR1 SEHNR and CDR2 FQNEAQ (reference sequence). Trimming left V 6 bases short and J 2 bases short, with 20 bases between.

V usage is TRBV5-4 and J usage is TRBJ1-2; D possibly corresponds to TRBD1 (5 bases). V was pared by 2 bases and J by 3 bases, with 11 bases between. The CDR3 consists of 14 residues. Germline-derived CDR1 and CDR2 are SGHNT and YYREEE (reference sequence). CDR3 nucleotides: TGTGCCAGCAGCTTTCCAGGGCGGCACTATGGCTACACCTTC. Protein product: CASSFPGRHYGYTF. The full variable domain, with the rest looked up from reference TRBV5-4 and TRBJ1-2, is ETGVTQSPTHLIKTRGQQVTLRCSSQSGHNTVSWYQQALGQGPQFIFQYYREEENGRGNFPPRFSGLQFPNYSSELNVNALELDDSALYLCASSFPGRHYGYTFGSGTRLTVV.

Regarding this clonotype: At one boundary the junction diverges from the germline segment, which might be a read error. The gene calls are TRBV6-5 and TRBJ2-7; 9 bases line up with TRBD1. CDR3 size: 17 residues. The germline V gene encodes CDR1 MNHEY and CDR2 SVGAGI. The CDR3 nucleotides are TGTGCCAGTAGTTTAAGGTACGGCGGGACAGGGTCCTACGAGCAGTACTTC. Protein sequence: CASSLRYGGTGSYEQYF.

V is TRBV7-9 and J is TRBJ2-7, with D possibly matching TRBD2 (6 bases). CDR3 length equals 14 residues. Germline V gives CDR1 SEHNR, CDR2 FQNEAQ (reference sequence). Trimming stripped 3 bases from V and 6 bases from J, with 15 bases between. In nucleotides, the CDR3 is TGTGCCAGCAGCTTGCCGGGACTTGGCTCCGAGCAGTACTTC. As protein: CASSLPGLGSEQYF.

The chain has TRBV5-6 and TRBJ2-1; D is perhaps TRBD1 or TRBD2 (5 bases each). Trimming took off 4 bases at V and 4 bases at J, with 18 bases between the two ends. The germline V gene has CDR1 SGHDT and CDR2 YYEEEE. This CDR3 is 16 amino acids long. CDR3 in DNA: TGTGCCAGCAGCATCGTCCCGGGACGCTCATACAATGAGCAGTTCTTC. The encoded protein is CASSIVPGRSYNEQFF. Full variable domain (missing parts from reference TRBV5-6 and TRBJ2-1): DAGVTQSPTHLIKTRGQQVTLRCSPKSGHDTVSWYQQALGQGPQFIFQYYEEEERQRGNFPDRFSGHQFPNYSSELNVNALLLGDSALYLCASSIVPGRSYNEQFFGPGTRLTVL.

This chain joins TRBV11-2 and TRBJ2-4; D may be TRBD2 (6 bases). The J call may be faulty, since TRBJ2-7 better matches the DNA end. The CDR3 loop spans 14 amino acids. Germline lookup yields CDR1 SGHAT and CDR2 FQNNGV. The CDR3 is CASRPTWDSYEQYF. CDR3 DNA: TGTGCCAGCAGACCTACTTGGGACTCGTACGAGCAGTACTTC.

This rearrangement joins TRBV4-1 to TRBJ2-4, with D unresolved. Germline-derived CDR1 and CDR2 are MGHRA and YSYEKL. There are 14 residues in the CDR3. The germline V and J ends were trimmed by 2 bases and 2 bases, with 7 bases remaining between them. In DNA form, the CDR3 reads TGCGCCAGCAGCCAACTGGTATCCAAAAACATTCAGTACTTC. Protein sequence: CASSQLVSKNIQYF.

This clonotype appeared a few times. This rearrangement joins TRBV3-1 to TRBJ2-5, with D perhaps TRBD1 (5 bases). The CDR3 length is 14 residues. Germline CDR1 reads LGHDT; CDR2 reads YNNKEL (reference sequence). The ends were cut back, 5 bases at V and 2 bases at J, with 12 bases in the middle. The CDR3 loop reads CASSSGHMQETQYF. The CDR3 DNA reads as TGTGCCAGCAGCTCCGGACACATGCAAGAGACCCAGTACTTC.